Listed below are T cell receptor beta chains from one sample, sequenced in a study of cytomegalovirus exposure and HLA in healthy donors. Libraries were prepared by immunoSEQ multiplex PCR; TCRdb keeps only in-frame clonotypes and omits some of them. The sample has approximately 180,000 clones, 80% to 90% seen once. The sequenced sample consisted of PBMCs. The receptors were sampled from a woman aged 18-29 years in good health and CMV-seropositive. CDR3s include the opening cysteine and the closing phenylalanine or tryptophan. Each record gives: CDR3 length, V gene, CDR3 protein.

15 TRBV5-5 CASSFCTGCDYEQYF
13 TRBV9 CASSPRQAGEQYF
19 TRBV28 CASRRFLAPSNRYNSPLHF
15 TRBV27 CASSSGGQGARGYTF
13 TRBV5-6 CASSQAGVETQYF
15 TRBV5-1 CASSLAGSGARELFF
14 TRBV6-6 CASSYRGLTAEAFF
15 TRBV30 CAWSTGGYSNQPQHF
14 TRBV6-5 CASSSMGQSYEQYF
17 TRBV14 CASSQGPGQEKNYGYTF
18 TRBV5-6 CASSLGYRGLGAKNSQYF
14 TRBV5-1 CASSIRDRQNIQYF
19 TRBV27 CASSRRGLAGGTNTGELFF
14 TRBV10-3 CAISDNRSGSPLHF
15 TRBV7-9 CASSRPGVSTDTQYF
14 TRBV27 CASSDHRGDTEAFF
14 TRBV19 CASSIWGLNTEAFF
15 TRBV7-9 CASSDPGAGGQPQHF
15 TRBV25-1 CASSDPGLAGNEQFF
15 TRBV4-1 CASSQPSGVYNEQFF
14 TRBV28 CASSLLNWGAEAFF
15 TRBV7-2 CASSLAQGRDQPQHF
13 TRBV7-3 CASSKQGNTEAFF
16 TRBV7-8 CASSLGGLAGGYEQYF
14 TRBV15 CATSRDIGNTEAFF
15 TRBV27 CASSIAQAESNEQFF
13 TRBV6-4 CASSDTGNSPLHF
17 TRBV5-8 CASSFSGASGVRETQYF
17 TRBV5-1 CASSLAGSEGLLNGYTF
15 TRBV7-9 CASSPPGLGNTEAFF
13 TRBV15 CATSRGGEETQYF
13 TRBV5-8 CASSWTNTDTQYF
13 TRBV2 CATRTGENSPLHF
17 TRBV4-3 CASSQDPFGQRNTEAFF
16 TRBV5-1 CASSLAGGIVAYEQYF
14 TRBV6-6 CASSKTGWDQPQHF
14 TRBV4-1 CASSEREDYTEAFF
16 TRBV13 CASSIQGRLISGEQYF
14 TRBV9 CASSPRRSYTEAFF
17 TRBV4-3 CASSQETGTGGIGPLHF
12 TRBV29-1 CSVGRGNTEAFF
13 TRBV7-9 CASSRTGGETQYF
17 TRBV19 CASTPGTAPNSNQPQHF
13 TRBV19 CASSTGRNAEAFF
12 TRBV6-5 CASSKQGYGYTF